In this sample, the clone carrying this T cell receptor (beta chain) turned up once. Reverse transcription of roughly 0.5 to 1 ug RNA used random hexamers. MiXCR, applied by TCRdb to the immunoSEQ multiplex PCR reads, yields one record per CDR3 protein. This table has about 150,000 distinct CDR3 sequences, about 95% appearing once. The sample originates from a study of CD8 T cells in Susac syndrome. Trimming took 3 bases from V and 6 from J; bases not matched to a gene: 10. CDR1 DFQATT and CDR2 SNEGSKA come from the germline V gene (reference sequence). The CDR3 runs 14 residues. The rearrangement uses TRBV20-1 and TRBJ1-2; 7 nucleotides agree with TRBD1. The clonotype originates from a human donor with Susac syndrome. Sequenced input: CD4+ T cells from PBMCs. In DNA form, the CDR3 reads TGCAGTGCTAGGGCTGACAGGGCCAGGGATGGCTACACCTTC. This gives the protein CSARADRARDGYTF.